This TCR beta chain was found in a study of shared clonotypes between healthy human individuals. Generated by immunoSEQ multiplex PCR, the TCRdb table keeps only in-frame clones and is missing some. The table shows 2 million to 2.5 million clones, with 90% to 95% occurring only once. Trimming pared 3 bases from V and 7 bases from J, leaving 13 bases between. Germline CDR1 reads MDHEN; CDR2 reads SYDVKM. The CDR3 loop spans 14 amino acids. This chain connects TRBV28 to TRBJ1-5; weak D call: TRBD1 (5 bases). Sequenced sample: naive CD4+ T cells from PBMCs. Subset specified: CD45RA+ positively selected. This TCR was sampled from a man younger than 35 in good health. Some clones in this sample may be carry-over from other donors' samples. Written as DNA, the CDR3 is TGTGCCAGCAGTTTCGGCAGGGCGTACCAGCCCCAGCATTTT. This codes for CASSFGRAYQPQHF.